This T cell receptor beta chain is drawn from a study of T cell changes during pregnancy in multiple sclerosis. Deletions cut 1 base from V and 6 bases from J, with 8 bases between. The germline V gene has CDR1 SQVTM and CDR2 ANQGSEA. The CDR3 loop spans 12 amino acids. Clones were sequenced by immunoSEQ multiplex PCR, and TCRdb holds only the in-frame ones, with some missing. Of around 100,000 clones listed, approximately 93% are singletons. The specimen comprised peripheral blood, sampled after pregnancy. The chain employs TRBV29-1 and TRBJ2-3; no definite D call. The receptor's source is a female donor with multiple sclerosis, enrolled in a pregnancy study. CDR3 nucleotides: TGCAGCGTTGAAGTTGTCGCGGATACGCAGTATTTT. Its protein is CSVEVVADTQYF.